The 16 T cell receptor beta chains presented below share a single source sample, sequenced in a study of tumor-infiltrating lymphocytes in primary liver carcinoma. Total RNA amounting to around 540 ng was the source from which TCR beta cDNA was made with a constant-region primer. Slightly modified ARM-PCR served as the procedure for the TCR beta libraries. These libraries came from three rounds of nested multiplex PCR. TRBV1-TRBV30 forward primers and a C-beta reverse primer were used in the first two PCR rounds, which each ran for approximately 10 cycles. One entry per CDR3 protein, called by TCRdb with MiXCR from the multiplex PCR reads. The data hold 85,000 to 100,000 distinct CDR3 sequences, with 55% to 75% observed a single time. The tissue used was unsorted bulk material of about 19-33 mg. RNA and DNA were co-extracted from it with the AllPrep DNA/RNA mini kit. The sample consisted of tumor-adjacent normal liver tissue. Receptors originate from a man aged 40-50 years with primary liver carcinoma and hepatitis B virus infection.

This clonotype appeared many times. The rearrangement joins TRBV21-1 to TRBJ2-7; the D segment call TRBD1 is taken from the table without a DNA check. TRBV21-1 is labeled a pseudogene. The CDR3 runs to 16 residues. The CDR3 region has the DNA TGTGCCAGCAGCAGCGCCATACACAGGACGCTTGGGGAGCAGTACTTC. Protein: CASSSAIHRTLGEQYF.

Details on this clonotype: Because it lacks the conserved phenylalanine or tryptophan at the end, this CDR3 is likely a read error. The rearrangement joins TRBV6-2 or TRBV6-3 to TRBJ1-5; D not resolved. CDR1 is MNHEY, CDR2 SVGEGT, per germline. This CDR3 comprises 15 residues. V lost 2 bases, J lost 4 bases, and 12 bases lay in between. This chain's CDR3 is CASSYREGGNQPQHL. The DNA of the CDR3 is TGTGCCAGCAGTTACAGAGAGGGAGGGAATCAGCCCCAGCATCTT.

Points on this clonotype: Likely a read error: the CDR3 ends without its conserved phenylalanine or tryptophan. The limits of the CDR3 on the DNA are not certain, so only TCRdb's listed CDR3 is given. This rearrangement joins TRBV11-2 to TRBJ1-1. Germline V gene data show CDR1 as SGHAT and CDR2 as FQNNGV. The CDR3 is 12 residues long, counting both termini. CDR3 protein: CASSLGYTEVFL.

Of note for this clonotype: An end of the junction does not agree with germline; a read error may underlie this. The chain joins TRBV5-4 to TRBJ1-1; D is unresolved. The CDR3 consists of 14 residues. Germline V CDR1 and CDR2: SGHNT, YYREEE (reference sequence). The CDR3 DNA is TGTGCCAGCAGCGGAGGAGACGGGAACACTGAAACTTTCTTT. Translating it yields CASSGGDGNTETFF.

This clonotype was detected a few times. The chain links TRBV28 to TRBJ1-6; D gene unclear. V lost 7 bases, J lost 2 bases, and 12 bases lay in between. The V gene's germline CDR1 is MDHEN and CDR2 SYDVKM. This CDR3 comprises 15 residues. CDR3 sequence: CASNPVGTYNSPLHF. CDR3 sequence (DNA): TGTGCCAGCAACCCCGTCGGGACCTATAATTCACCCCTCCACTTT.

This clonotype was seen repeatedly, ten times or more. This rearrangement joins TRBV10-2 to TRBJ2-7; the match to TRBD2 covers 7 bases. The ends lost 11 bases at V and 7 bases at J; junction bases unmatched: 14. Per germline, CDR1 WSHSY and CDR2 SAAADI. There are 13 residues in the CDR3. The CDR3 coding sequence is TGCGCCCCAGAGAGGGAGGGCCTGAGTGAGCAGTACTTC. Protein sequence: CAPEREGLSEQYF.

This clonotype was counted a few times. At one end the junction does not follow the germline gene, possibly because of a read error. This rearrangement joins TRBV11-2 to TRBJ2-1; D perhaps matches TRBD2 (6 bases). This CDR3 contains 20 residues. Germline CDR1 SGHAT, CDR2 FQNNGV. CDR3 in amino acids: CASSLDPVLHLAISYNEQFF. The DNA for the CDR3 is TGTGCCAGTAGCTTAGATCCGGTTTTACACCTAGCGATATCCTACAATGAGCAGTTCTTC.

This rearrangement joins TRBV29-1 to TRBJ2-2, with unresolved D. The CDR3 length is 16 residues. The V end was cut by 1 base, the J end by 9 bases, with 21 bases between. CDR1 is SQVTM, CDR2 ANQGSEA, per germline. CDR3 in DNA: TGCAGCGTTGAAGCGGCCGGGCGGAGCTCGGCCCGGGAGCTGTTTTTT. This gives the protein CSVEAAGRSSARELFF.

The J gene is TRBJ2-7, the V gene TRBV12-5; D not certain. The CDR3 covers 19 residues. CDR1 LGHNT and CDR2 FRNRAP come from the germline V gene. V was cut by 7 bases and J by 7 bases, with 35 bases left in between. The CDR3 nucleotides read TGTGCTAGTGATTTATGCCTCATCGTCGTGGGTTTCGACCACTATGAGCAGTACTTC. This gives the protein CASDLCLIVVGFDHYEQYF.

About this clonotype itself: Possible read error: a much larger clone is one base away. This chain uses TRBV5-4 with TRBJ2-3; possible D gene TRBD1, 6 bases. The germline V gene has CDR1 SGHNT and CDR2 YYREEE (reference sequence). This CDR3 spans 16 amino acids. Trimming left V 3 bases short and J 2 bases short, with 16 bases between. CDR3 loop: CASSWSRGANTDTQYF. For the CDR3, the DNA is TGTGCCAGCAGCTGGTCCAGGGGAGCTAACACAGATACGCAGTATTTT. The entire variable domain, with the rest obtained from reference TRBV5-4 and TRBJ2-3, is as follows: ETGVTQSPTHLIKTRGQQVTLRCSSQSGHNTVSWYQQALGQGPQFIFQYYREEENGRGNFPPRFSGLQFPNYSSELNVNALELDDSALYLCASSWSRGANTDTQYFGPGTRLTVL.

This clonotype was picked up many times. The genes are TRBV7-9 and TRBJ2-7; no clear D gene. There are 14 residues in the CDR3. The germline gives CDR1 SEHNR, CDR2 FQNEAQ (reference sequence). Deletions cut 0 bases from V and 2 bases from J, with 8 bases between. In nucleotides, the CDR3 is TGTGCCAGCAGCTTAGCGGGTCCCGCCTACGAGCAGTACTTC. Residues: CASSLAGPAYEQYF.

Concerning this clonotype itself: A much more abundant neighbour one base away suggests this may be a read error. The chain couples TRBV12-3 or TRBV12-4 to TRBJ2-3; a weak D match, TRBD2 (7 bases). This CDR3 comprises 16 residues. This CDR3 is CASRAEGRGAADTKYF. CDR3 DNA: TGTGCCAGCAGAGCAGAGGGACGGGGGGCGGCAGATACGAAGTATTTT.

With regard to this clonotype: This may be a read error, as it is one base from a much larger clone. This sequence joins TRBV28 and TRBJ2-7, with a tentative D call TRBD1 (5 bases). The CDR3 is 15 residues long. CDR1 MDHEN and CDR2 SYDVKM come from the germline V gene. Between the trimmed V and J ends, which lost 10 bases and 1 base, there was a span of 20 bases. The CDR3 DNA follows: TGTGCCAACAGGACCGTACAGGTCGGATCCTACGAGCAGTACTTC. It specifies CANRTVQVGSYEQYF.

This clonotype occurred once. A single base separates this from a much larger clone, so it may be a read error. The V gene is TRBV7-8, the J gene TRBJ1-1, with TRBD1 identical over 8 bases. CDR1 and CDR2 from the germline V gene are SGHVS and FQNEAQ. The CDR3 is 15 amino acids. The CDR3 sequence: CANSLIDRGGTEAFF. Here the CDR3 DNA reads TGTGCCAACAGCTTAATAGACAGGGGAGGCACTGAAGCTTTCTTT.

This clonotype is judged medium-sized (0.01 to 0.1%). V usage is TRBV6-1 and J usage is TRBJ2-5; 8 nucleotides line up with TRBD2. After removal of 8 bases from V and 1 base from J, the junction contained 6 bases not matched to a gene. This CDR3 contains 14 residues. Per germline, CDR1 MNHNS and CDR2 SASEGT. The CDR3 DNA follows: TGTGCCAGCGAGGTTAGCGGGACCCAAGAGACCCAGTACTTC. Translated, it gives CASEVSGTQETQYF.

About this clonotype: Given a much more abundant clone one base away, this may be a read error. V is TRBV6-5 and J is TRBJ2-2; no definite D call. Germline values: CDR1 MNHEY, CDR2 SVGAGI. The CDR3 consists of 13 residues. The CDR3 DNA follows: TGTACCAGCAGAGATCTTTACACCGGGGAGCTGTTTTTT. Amino acids: CTSRDLYTGELFF.